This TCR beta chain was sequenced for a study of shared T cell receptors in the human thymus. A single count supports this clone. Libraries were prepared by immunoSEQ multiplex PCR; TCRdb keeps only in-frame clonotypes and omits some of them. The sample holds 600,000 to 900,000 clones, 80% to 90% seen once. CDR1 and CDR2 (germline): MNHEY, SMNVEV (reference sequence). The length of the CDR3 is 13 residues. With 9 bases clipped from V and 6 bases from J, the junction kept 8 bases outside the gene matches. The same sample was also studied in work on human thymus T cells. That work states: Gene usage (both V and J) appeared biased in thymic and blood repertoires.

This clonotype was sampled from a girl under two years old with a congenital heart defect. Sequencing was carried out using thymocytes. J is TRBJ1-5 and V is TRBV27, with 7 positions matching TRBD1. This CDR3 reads CARQRQGPQPQHF. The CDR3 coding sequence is TGTGCCAGGCAAAGACAGGGACCTCAGCCCCAGCATTTT.